Each of the 17 T cell receptor beta chains below was sequenced from the same sample in a study of OX40 agonist ivuxolimab in advanced cancers. Assay: immunoSEQ multiplex PCR; the TCRdb copy retains only in-frame clones and omits some. The data hold approximately 86,000 clones, with approximately 90% observed a single time. The sample was CD4+ or CD8+ T cells sorted from blood, taken in a trial of the OX40 agonist ivuxolimab. These receptors originate from an adult with an advanced solid tumor such as melanoma, head and neck, liver or kidney cancer.

A single count supports this clone. The CDR3 loop is CASSLQRAGGEQYF. The DNA for the CDR3 is TGTGCCAGCAGTTTACAAAGGGCGGGAGGCGAGCAGTACTTC. The rearrangement links TRBV28 to TRBJ2-7, with 8 nucleotides matching TRBD2. CDR1 is MDHEN and CDR2 is SYDVKM in the germline V gene. This CDR3 spans 14 amino acids. Unmatched junction bases numbered 6, after V lost 2 bases and J lost 6 bases.

The genes are TRBV11-1 and TRBJ2-5, with D possibly TRBD2 on 6 matching bases. CDR1 and CDR2 (germline): SGHAT, FQDESV (reference sequence). V was trimmed by 0 bases and J by 0 bases, leaving 20 bases between them. CDR3 size: 19 residues. Written as DNA, the CDR3 is TGTGCCAGCAGCTTAGCCGGGGGACCGGGACGGATGTACCAAGAGACCCAGTACTTC. Residues: CASSLAGGPGRMYQETQYF.

This clone was recorded once. The chain has TRBV18 and TRBJ2-3, with 9 bases lining up with TRBD2. V was clipped by 5 bases and J by 2 bases; unmatched bases: 2. The CDR3 runs 14 residues. CDR1 and CDR2 from the germline V gene are KGHSH and LQKENI. This chain's CDR3 is CASSRTSDTDTQYF. CDR3 sequence (DNA): TGTGCCAGCTCAAGGACTAGCGACACAGATACGCAGTATTTT.

The chain recombines TRBV28 with TRBJ2-7; D may match TRBD1 or TRBD2 (5 bases each). V lost 7 bases, J lost 5 bases, and 18 bases lay in between. Germline V gives CDR1 MDHEN, CDR2 SYDVKM. The CDR3 extends over 14 amino acids. CDR3 coding DNA: TGTGCCAGCAACTCGGGGCTCTACCGCCACGAGCAGTACTTC. It is translated as CASNSGLYRHEQYF. Full variable domain (rest looked up from reference TRBV28 and TRBJ2-7): DVKVTQSSRYLVKRTGEKVFLECVQDMDHENMFWYRQDPGLGLRLIYFSYDVKMKEKGDIPEGYSVSREKKERFSLILESASTNQTSMYLCASNSGLYRHEQYFGPGTRLTVT.

The J gene is TRBJ2-1, the V gene TRBV5-1, with 7 bases fitting TRBD1. The V gene end was trimmed by 2 bases and the J gene end by 4 bases; junction bases not matched to a gene: 3. Germline assignment: CDR1 SGHRS and CDR2 YFSETQ. This CDR3 has 14 residues. The CDR3 loop is CASSLGTVYNEQFF. CDR3 coding DNA: TGCGCCAGCAGCTTAGGGACAGTGTACAATGAGCAGTTCTTC.

The chain joins TRBV5-4 to TRBJ2-5, with D possibly matching TRBD1 (5 bases). Trimming removed 4 bases from V and 2 bases from J, with 12 bases in between. The CDR3 length is 14 residues. The germline gives CDR1 SGHNT, CDR2 YYREEE (reference sequence). The CDR3 DNA reads TGTGCCAGCAGCGATGGGGCAGATCAAGAGACCCAGTACTTC. Amino acids: CASSDGADQETQYF.

CDR3 protein: CASSTAGFNEKLFF. The CDR3 DNA sequence: TGTGCCAGCAGTACCGCGGGGTTTAATGAAAAACTGTTTTTT. The V gene is TRBV28, the J gene TRBJ1-4; no firm D call. V was cut by 5 bases and J by 4 bases, with 11 bases left in between. This CDR3 is 14 amino acids long. Looked up from germline, CDR1 is MDHEN and CDR2 is SYDVKM. Full variable domain (missing parts from reference TRBV28 and TRBJ1-4): DVKVTQSSRYLVKRTGEKVFLECVQDMDHENMFWYRQDPGLGLRLIYFSYDVKMKEKGDIPEGYSVSREKKERFSLILESASTNQTSMYLCASSTAGFNEKLFFGSGTQLSVL.

The gene calls are TRBV11-2 and TRBJ2-1, with 10 bases matching TRBD1. CDR1 is SGHAT, CDR2 FQNNGV, per germline. The CDR3 has 17 residues. The junction had 13 bases not matched to a gene; V was cut back by 4 bases and J by 7 bases. Here the CDR3 DNA reads TGTGCCAGCAGCTCCAGCCCGACAGGGGGCAACCGAAATGAGCAGTTCTTC. It translates to CASSSSPTGGNRNEQFF.

The chain is built from TRBV6-5 and TRBJ2-3, with D perhaps TRBD2 (5 bases). V lost 6 bases, J lost 0 bases, and 10 bases lay in between. Germline V lookup: CDR1 MNHEY, CDR2 SVGAGI. This CDR3 is built from 14 residues. The CDR3, as DNA: TGTGCCAGCAGATACCGCGGGAGCACAGATACGCAGTATTTT. Protein product: CASRYRGSTDTQYF.

The rearrangement links TRBV7-6 to TRBJ2-1; D possibly corresponds to TRBD1 (5 bases). Looked up from germline, CDR1 is SGHVS and CDR2 is FNYEAQ. Trimming removed 4 bases from V and 9 bases from J, with 10 bases in between. This CDR3 is built from 12 residues. The CDR3 region is CASSYGQGEQFF. In DNA, the CDR3 is TGTGCCAGCAGCTACGGGCAGGGTGAGCAGTTCTTC.

The CDR3 DNA follows: TGTGCCAGCAGCTTAGAATCAAGCGGGAGGGGCGCTGGGGCCAACGTCCTGACTTTC. Residues: CASSLESSGRGAGANVLTF. This chain connects TRBV7-2 to TRBJ2-6, with 10 bases identical to TRBD2. V shed 1 base, J shed 2 bases, and the junction held 8 bases outside the gene matches. The CDR3 totals 19 residues. Germline-derived CDR1 and CDR2 are SGHTA and FQGNSA.

V gene TRBV27 combines with J gene TRBJ2-5; 9 bases fit TRBD2. The J segment lost 4 bases and the V segment lost 0 bases, leaving 3 bases of the junction unmatched. The CDR3 runs 15 residues. Germline CDR1 reads MNHEY; CDR2 reads SMNVEV (reference sequence). In nucleotides, the CDR3 is TGTGCCAGCAGTTTATCTAGCGGGAGATCAGAGACCCAGTACTTC. It is translated as CASSLSSGRSETQYF.

Details on this clone: The sample has other DNA sequences that encode this CDR3 too. The J gene is TRBJ2-3, the V gene TRBV28, with D possibly TRBD2 on 5 matching bases. The ends were cut back, 6 bases at V and 1 base at J, with 11 bases in the middle. This CDR3 has 14 amino acids. Germline values: CDR1 MDHEN, CDR2 SYDVKM. CDR3 region: CASSLTGGTDTQYF. The CDR3 nucleotides are TGTGCCAGCAGCCTAACCGGGGGCACAGATACGCAGTATTTT.

The CDR3 region is CASRSSGRVNEQFF. The CDR3 DNA sequence: TGTGCCAGTAGGTCTAGCGGGAGGGTCAATGAGCAGTTCTTC. This chain joins TRBV19 and TRBJ2-1, with TRBD2 matching over 12 bases. This CDR3 is 14 amino acids long. V lost 6 bases to trimming and J lost 6 bases; unmatched junction nucleotides: 3. From germline, CDR1 is LNHDA and CDR2 SQIVND (reference sequence).

This chain's CDR3 is CASSLGGLRPYEQYF. For the CDR3, the DNA is TGTGCCAGCAGTTTAGGGGGTCTACGACCCTACGAGCAGTACTTC. The rearrangement joins TRBV28 to TRBJ2-7; either TRBD1 or TRBD2 may fit D (5 bases each). Per the germline V gene, CDR1 is MDHEN and CDR2 is SYDVKM. V dropped 2 bases and J dropped 2 bases, with 13 bases sitting between them. The CDR3 contains 15 residues.

The V and J genes are TRBV19 and TRBJ2-3; 10 bases align to TRBD1. V gave up 8 bases and J gave up 7 bases; unmatched junction bases: 3. Germline-derived CDR1 and CDR2 are LNHDA and SQIVND (reference sequence). The CDR3 totals 12 residues. The CDR3 protein is CASRQGANTQYF. CDR3 nucleotides: TGTGCCAGTCGACAGGGGGCGAATACGCAGTATTTT.

The CDR3 reads CASSSMVRSYEQYF. The CDR3 region has the DNA TGTGCCAGCAGCTCGATGGTACGCAGCTACGAGCAGTACTTC. J is TRBJ2-7 and V is TRBV7-9; unclear D gene. Per germline, CDR1 SEHNR and CDR2 FQNEAQ (reference sequence). The CDR3 sequence is 14 residues long. Between the trimmed V and J ends, which lost 4 bases and 3 bases, there was a span of 13 bases.